The next 5 T cell receptor beta chains were all read from a single sample in a study of post-analysis software for immune sequencing data. Study-level results: Patients showed TRBV5-6, TRBV5-1 and TRBV20-1 among several TRBV segments more frequent than in controls.

Antigens for these TCRs are unknown. Built from TCR beta cDNA, the libraries had unique molecular identifiers in them. TCRdb reprocessed the PCR reads via MiXCR and lists one record per CDR3 protein. Of about 820,000 distinct CDR3 sequences listed, approximately 53% are singletons. Source material: blood. The origin of the receptors is a girl aged 5-17 years with multiple sclerosis.

In regard to this clonotype: A read error may be the cause here, since a much bigger clone is one base away. The rearrangement links TRBV4-2 to TRBJ2-7, with TRBD2 matching over 8 bases. The V gene's germline CDR1 is LGHNA and CDR2 YNFKEQ. The CDR3 consists of 17 residues. J was trimmed by 2 bases and V by 1 base; bases with no gene match: 10. CDR3 in DNA: TGTGCCAGCAGCCAAGGTCACGAGCGGGGGACCCCCTACGAGCAGTACTTC. It encodes CASSQGHERGTPYEQYF.

V and J are TRBV2 and TRBJ2-7, with 13 bases aligning to TRBD2. Germline V CDR1 and CDR2: SNHLY, FYNNEI. This CDR3 contains 17 residues. Trimming took 3 bases from V and 2 from J; bases not matched to a gene: 7. The CDR3 region has the DNA TGTGCCAGCAGTGAGGGGCAGGGACTAGCGGGAACCTACGAGCAGTACTTC. Amino acid sequence: CASSEGQGLAGTYEQYF.

The gene calls are TRBV7-9 and TRBJ2-5, with TRBD1 identical over 7 bases. The CDR3 sequence is 14 residues long. The germline CDR1 and CDR2 sequences are SEHNR and FQNEAQ (reference sequence). The V gene end was trimmed by 5 bases and the J gene end by 4 bases; junction bases not matched to a gene: 7. In nucleotides, the CDR3 is TGTGCCAGCAGCCCCACAGGGGTTCCAGAGACCCAGTACTTC. Protein product: CASSPTGVPETQYF.

The chain combines TRBV27 with TRBJ1-1; D possibly corresponds to TRBD1 (6 bases). The CDR3 is 16 residues long. V was pared by 4 bases and J by 0 bases, with 15 bases between. Germline CDR1 is MNHEY and CDR2 is SMNVEV (reference sequence). Here the CDR3 DNA reads TGTGCCAGCAGTTCACAGGGCCTCGGGATGAACACTGAAGCTTTCTTT. It specifies CASSSQGLGMNTEAFF.

V gene TRBV30 combines with J gene TRBJ2-3; perhaps TRBD1 as D (6 bases). This CDR3 is 11 amino acids long. V was trimmed by 1 base and J by 10 bases, leaving 9 bases between them. CDR1 and CDR2 from the germline V gene are GTSNPN and SVGIG (reference sequence). CDR3 amino acids: CAWSEGDAQYF. Written as DNA, the CDR3 is TGTGCCTGGAGTGAGGGGGACGCGCAGTATTTT.